This T cell receptor beta chain originates from a study of T cells in women clearing cervical HPV infection. Concerning this clone itself: Its antigen is currently unknown. The CDR3 is cut off 3 residues early in the read; its end comes from the germline J gene.

Data came from immunoSEQ multiplex PCR; TCRdb stores just in-frame clones and leaves some out. This sample's table has about 36,000 clones. This CDR3 contains 14 residues. In germline, CDR1 is SGHTA, CDR2 FQGNSA. Trimming removed 0 bases at V and 1 base at J, with 3 bases between. Regarding the study as a whole: Controls had more TRBV6-7 (approximately 0.15%) than cases (roughly 0.11%).

Sequenced material: blood buffy coat. This chain connects TRBV7-2 to TRBJ2-2; no clear D gene. The TCR sequence derives from a woman aged 18-70 years with a cervical HPV16 infection that either progressed to CIN3+ or cleared (not recorded which). The covered CDR3 bases are TGTGCCAGCAGCTTAGCAGGGAACACCGGGGAG. Encoded protein: CASSLAGNTGE. The whole CDR3 is CASSLAGNTGELFF.